This T cell receptor beta chain was sequenced during a study of response to subunit inactivated influenza vaccine. General study findings and limits: Each seasonal flu vaccination may recruit only limited new T cells, authors suggested.

Comments on this clonotype: Antigen: not known.

TCRdb passed the RT-PCR reads through MiXCR, listing each CDR3 protein once. The sample yields roughly 700,000 distinct CDR3 sequences, 11% to 15% seen once. The source is a man between 45 and 60 years old who received an inactivated influenza vaccine. Sequences were derived from PBMCs from blood, sampled 14 to 15 days before vaccination.

The CDR3 loop is CASSPPTDDRISFYEQYF. The CDR3 nucleotides read TGTGCCAGCTCACCACCGACTGACGACCGGATTAGCTTCTACGAGCAGTACTTC. The chain combines TRBV18 with TRBJ2-7, with no clear D. Germline V lookup: CDR1 KGHSH, CDR2 LQKENI. The CDR3 is 18 amino acids. The V and J ends lost 0 bases and 3 bases respectively, with 21 bases between them.